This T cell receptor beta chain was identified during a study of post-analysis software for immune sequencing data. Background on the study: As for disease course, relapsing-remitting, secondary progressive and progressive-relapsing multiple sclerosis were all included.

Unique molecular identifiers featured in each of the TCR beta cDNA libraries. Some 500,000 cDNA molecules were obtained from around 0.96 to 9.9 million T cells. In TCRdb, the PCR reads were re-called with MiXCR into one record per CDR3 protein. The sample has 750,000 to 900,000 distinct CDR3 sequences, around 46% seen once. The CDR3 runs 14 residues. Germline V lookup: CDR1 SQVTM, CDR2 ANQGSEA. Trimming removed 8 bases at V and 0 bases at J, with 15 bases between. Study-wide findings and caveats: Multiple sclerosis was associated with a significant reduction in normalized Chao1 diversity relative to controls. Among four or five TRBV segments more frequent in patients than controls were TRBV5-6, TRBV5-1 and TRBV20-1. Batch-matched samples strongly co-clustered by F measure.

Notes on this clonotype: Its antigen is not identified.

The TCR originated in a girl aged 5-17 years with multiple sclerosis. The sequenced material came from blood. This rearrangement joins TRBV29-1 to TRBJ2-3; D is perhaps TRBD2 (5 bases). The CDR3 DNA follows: TGCAGCCCCGAGGGAGCCACTAGCACAGATACGCAGTATTTT. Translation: CSPEGATSTDTQYF.